The 31 T cell receptor beta chains below were found in one sample sequenced in a study of early stage breast cancer tumors. The assay was immunoSEQ multiplex PCR, and TCRdb's table has in-frame clones only and misses some. The data contain about 69,000 clones, over 80% of them singletons. Sequenced: blood. These receptors were collected from a person in their 40s with breast cancer.

V usage is TRBV10-3 and J usage is TRBJ1-2; weak D call: TRBD1 (5 bases). V was clipped by 6 bases and J by 2 bases, with 10 bases between them. The CDR3 runs 13 residues. Looked up from germline, CDR1 is ENHRY and CDR2 is SYGVKD. CDR3 bases: TGTGCCATCAGGGACAAAAACAACTATGGCTACACCTTC. It specifies CAIRDKNNYGYTF.

The CDR3: CASSRGSYNEQFF. CDR3 nucleotides: TGTGCCAGCAGTCGCGGGAGCTACAATGAGCAGTTCTTC. J is TRBJ2-1 and V is TRBV27, with 7 nucleotides matching TRBD2. CDR3 length equals 13 residues. V shed 5 bases and J 3 bases; nucleotides not matched to a gene: 1. In germline, CDR1 is MNHEY, CDR2 SMNVEV (reference sequence).

This clone was seen only once. The chain recombines TRBV13 with TRBJ2-5; 15 bases map to TRBD2. Per the germline V gene, CDR1 is PRHDT and CDR2 is FYEKMQ (reference sequence). This CDR3 region has 19 residues. J gave up 3 bases and V 5 bases, and 13 bases lay outside the gene matches. The CDR3 sequence is CASSPRTSGRAGYKETQYF. The DNA of the CDR3 is TGTGCCAGCAGCCCCAGGACTAGCGGGAGGGCCGGGTACAAAGAGACCCAGTACTTC.

The CDR3 coding sequence is TGTGCCAGCAGCTTCAGGGTGGGAAAGTACACTGAAGCTTTCTTT. This codes for CASSFRVGKYTEAFF. The chain couples TRBV21-1 to TRBJ1-1; the DNA was not compared with TRBD1, the D call given in the table. TRBV21-1 is a pseudogene segment. The CDR3 runs to 15 residues.

The chain couples TRBV7-6 to TRBJ2-7; unclear D gene. This CDR3 is built from 13 residues. V dropped 5 bases and J dropped 1 base, with 9 bases sitting between them. Germline CDR1 reads SGHVS; CDR2 reads FNYEAQ. The CDR3 sequence: CASSPAESYEQYF. The CDR3 DNA reads as TGTGCCAGCAGCCCCGCGGAATCCTACGAGCAGTACTTC.

This chain joins TRBV7-2 and TRBJ1-5; no definite D call. The CDR3 extends over 15 amino acids. In germline, CDR1 is SGHTA, CDR2 FQGNSA. The V end lost 1 base, the J end lost 4 bases, and 11 bases lay between the germline ends. As DNA, the CDR3 is TGTGCCAGCAGCTTAGACGGGATTAAAAATCAGCCCCAGCATTTT. This translates into CASSLDGIKNQPQHF.

The CDR3 sequence is CATSTRQATNEKLFF. CDR3 DNA: TGTGCCACCAGCACAAGACAGGCAACTAATGAAAAACTGTTTTTT. The J gene is TRBJ1-4, the V gene TRBV15, with TRBD1 as a possible D gene (6 bases). V was trimmed by 4 bases and J by 0 bases, leaving 9 bases between them. Germline V lookup: CDR1 LNHNV, CDR2 YYDKDF (reference sequence). The CDR3 spans 15 residues.

V gene TRBV10-2 combines with J gene TRBJ2-1; D ambiguous. Germline CDR1 reads WSHSY; CDR2 reads SAAADI. V lost 3 bases to trimming and J lost 9 bases, with 6 bases between them. This CDR3 is built from 11 residues. CDR3 protein: CASSEGFEQFF. The CDR3, as DNA: TGCGCCAGCAGTGAAGGGTTTGAGCAGTTCTTC.

This chain uses TRBV7-8 with TRBJ2-7; TRBD2 aligns across 9 bases. Germline loops: CDR1 SGHVS, CDR2 FQNEAQ. V shed 5 bases, J shed 1 base, and the junction held 6 bases outside the gene matches. CDR3 length equals 15 residues. The CDR3 DNA reads TGTGCCAGCAGCCTTAGCGGGAGTCGATCCTACGAGCAGTACTTC. Residues: CASSLSGSRSYEQYF.

In its sample, this clone was seen once. The V gene is TRBV4-1, the J gene TRBJ2-3; possibly TRBD1 or TRBD2 for D (5 bases each). The V end lost 8 bases, the J end lost 0 bases, and 18 bases lay between the germline ends. The CDR3 sequence is 16 residues long. Germline V gene lookup returns CDR1 MGHRA and CDR2 YSYEKL. CDR3 nucleotide sequence: TGCGCCAGCTCTCGGGGCACCACCTCTAGCACAGATACGCAGTATTTT. It encodes CASSRGTTSSTDTQYF.

The chain couples TRBV11-2 to TRBJ2-2; 7 bases line up with TRBD1. The length of the CDR3 is 17 residues. V dropped 4 bases and J dropped 1; count of bases not matched to a gene: 9. Germline values: CDR1 SGHAT, CDR2 FQNNGV. This CDR3 reads CASSYPDRAENTGELFF. CDR3 DNA sequence: TGTGCCAGCAGCTACCCCGACAGGGCTGAGAACACCGGGGAGCTGTTTTTT. The full variable domain, in which reference TRBV11-2 and TRBJ2-2 provide the parts outside the CDR3, is EAGVAQSPRYKIIEKRQSVAFWCNPISGHATLYWYQQILGQGPKLLIQFQNNGVVDDSQLPKDRFSAERLKGVDSTLKIQPAKLEDSAVYLCASSYPDRAENTGELFFGEGSRLTVL.

This clone was observed a few times. The chain recombines TRBV7-8 with TRBJ1-3, with a possible D match to TRBD1 (5 bases). The CDR3 spans 14 residues. The V gene's germline CDR1 is SGHVS and CDR2 FQNEAQ. Trimming took off 7 bases at V and 1 base at J, with 11 bases between the two ends. The CDR3 protein is CASKTGGSGNTIYF. CDR3 sequence (DNA): TGTGCCAGCAAAACGGGGGGGTCTGGAAACACCATATATTTT.

This clone was observed once. The chain combines TRBV30 with TRBJ2-2; no definite D call. The CDR3 length is 13 residues. Trimming removed 4 bases from V and 1 base from J, with 7 bases in between. The germline V gene encodes CDR1 GTSNPN and CDR2 SVGIG (reference sequence). DNA for the CDR3: TGTGCCTGGAACCCGGTGAACACCGGGGAGCTGTTTTTT. It specifies CAWNPVNTGELFF.

This chain joins TRBV6-5 and TRBJ1-5; D call uncertain. The CDR3 length is 13 residues. Germline V gives CDR1 MNHEY, CDR2 SVGAGI. Trimming left V 4 bases short and J 3 bases short, with 7 bases between. DNA for the CDR3: TGTGCCAGCAGTTCCCGGATCAATCAGCCCCAGCATTTT. Protein: CASSSRINQPQHF.

This chain links TRBV5-4 with TRBJ2-3, with D unclear. The V end lost 4 bases, the J end lost 9 bases, and 12 bases lay between the germline ends. The CDR3 contains 12 residues. The V gene's germline CDR1 is SGHNT and CDR2 YYREEE (reference sequence). The DNA for the CDR3 is TGTGCCAGCAGCCCCCCTGCCGCGACGCAGTATTTT. Residues: CASSPPAATQYF.

The V call is TRBV27, the J call TRBJ2-7, with D uncertain. V dropped 5 bases and J dropped 0 bases, with 5 bases sitting between them. This CDR3 has 12 amino acids. Germline V gene data show CDR1 as MNHEY and CDR2 as SMNVEV (reference sequence). CDR3 in DNA: TGTGCCAGCAGTCCCAGCTCCTACGAGCAGTACTTC. As protein: CASSPSSYEQYF.

This clone was observed a few times. The chain recombines TRBV6-5 with TRBJ1-2; D is unclear. The CDR3 runs 13 residues. The germline CDR1 and CDR2 sequences are MNHEY and SVGAGI. The V gene lost 5 bases and the J gene lost 4 bases, with 11 bases spanning the gap. CDR3 nucleotides: TGTGCCAGCAGTGGACCGCAGTCCTATGGCTACACCTTC. It encodes CASSGPQSYGYTF.

The chain carries TRBV6-1 and TRBJ1-5, with D possibly TRBD1 on 6 matching bases. CDR3 length: 14 residues. V dropped 8 bases and J dropped 0 bases, with 11 bases sitting between them. Germline V gives CDR1 MNHNS, CDR2 SASEGT. The CDR3 coding sequence is TGTGCCAGCGAAACAGGGTATAGCAATCAGCCCCAGCATTTT. Translated: CASETGYSNQPQHF.

The chain carries TRBV2 and TRBJ2-2, with a tentative D call TRBD1 (5 bases). The CDR3 covers 14 residues. Germline V gene data show CDR1 as SNHLY and CDR2 as FYNNEI. V was trimmed by 6 bases and J by 3 bases, leaving 11 bases between them. The CDR3 DNA reads as TGTGCCAGCAGGGGGCAGGTCGACACCGGGGAGCTGTTTTTT. Translation: CASRGQVDTGELFF. The full variable domain, its missing parts supplied by reference TRBV2 and TRBJ2-2, is EPEVTQTPSHQVTQMGQEVILRCVPISNHLYFYWYRQILGQKVEFLVSFYNNEISEKSEIFDDQFSVERPDGSNFTLKIRSTKLEDSAMYFCASRGQVDTGELFFGEGSRLTVL.

This chain links TRBV15 with TRBJ2-2; D unclear. V was trimmed by 3 bases and J by 6 bases, leaving 5 bases between them. CDR3 length: 12 residues. Germline CDR1 and CDR2: LNHNV and YYDKDF (reference sequence). Here the CDR3 DNA reads TGTGCCACCAGCAGGATATCCGGGGAGCTGTTTTTT. Encoded protein: CATSRISGELFF. Supplemented by reference TRBV15 and TRBJ2-2, the full variable domain reads DAMVIQNPRYQVTQFGKPVTLSCSQTLNHNVMYWYQQKSSQAPKLLFHYYDKDFNNEADTPDNFQSRRPNTSFCFLDIRSPGLGDTAMYLCATSRISGELFFGEGSRLTVL.

This sequence joins TRBV6-6 and TRBJ2-7, with D perhaps TRBD1 (6 bases). Per the germline V gene, CDR1 is MNHNY and CDR2 is SVGAGI (reference sequence). Trimming removed 6 bases from V and 0 bases from J, with 12 bases in between. The CDR3 contains 14 residues. In DNA form, the CDR3 reads TGTGCCAGCAGGGGGGACACCGCCTCCTACGAGCAGTACTTC. Encoded protein: CASRGDTASYEQYF.

V gene TRBV19 combines with J gene TRBJ2-3, with TRBD1 matching over 8 bases. J lost 5 bases, V lost 10 bases, and 8 bases had no gene match. Germline assignment: CDR1 LNHDA and CDR2 SQIVND (reference sequence). CDR3 size: 13 residues. CDR3 amino acids: CATQTGDIDTQYF. DNA of the CDR3: TGTGCCACCCAGACAGGGGATATAGATACGCAGTATTTT.

There are a few counts of this clone. The CDR3 is CASTASYEQYF. CDR3 in DNA: TGTGCCAGCACAGCCTCCTACGAGCAGTACTTC. This chain links TRBV28 with TRBJ2-7; the D is unclear. Germline V gene sequence: CDR1 MDHEN, CDR2 SYDVKM. The length of the CDR3 is 11 residues. V lost 7 bases and J 0 bases, leaving 4 bases between the germline ends.

The chain recombines TRBV28 with TRBJ1-4; 8 bases fit TRBD1. V dropped 2 bases and J dropped 7; count of bases not matched to a gene: 6. Germline V gives CDR1 MDHEN, CDR2 SYDVKM. CDR3 length: 15 residues. The DNA for the CDR3 is TGTGCCAGCAGTTTAAGAGACAGGGGTACTGAAAAACTGTTTTTT. Residues: CASSLRDRGTEKLFF.

The rearrangement joins TRBV9 to TRBJ1-4, with TRBD1 matching 8 bases. CDR3 length: 15 amino acids. V trimming: 4 bases; J trimming: 4 bases; junction bases outside the gene matches: 6. Germline V CDR1 and CDR2: SGDLS, YYNGEE. For the CDR3, the DNA is TGTGCCAGCAGCTTAAGACAGGGGAATAATGAAAAACTGTTTTTT. Amino acid sequence: CASSLRQGNNEKLFF. The whole variable domain, remainder taken from reference TRBV9 and TRBJ1-4, is DSGVTQTPKHLITATGQRVTLRCSPRSGDLSVYWYQQSLDQGLQFLIQYYNGEERAKGNILERFSAQQFPDLHSELNLSSLELGDSALYFCASSLRQGNNEKLFFGSGTQLSVL.

The chain is built from TRBV28 and TRBJ2-1, with D unclear. This CDR3 is built from 13 residues. V lost 7 bases to trimming and J lost 6 bases, with 13 bases between them. Germline V gene sequence: CDR1 MDHEN, CDR2 SYDVKM. CDR3 DNA sequence: TGTGCCAGCAATCCCCCTTGGGGCAATGAGCAGTTCTTC. Translated: CASNPPWGNEQFF.

This CDR3 reads CASSHYLAASPEQYF. CDR3 DNA sequence: TGTGCCAGCAGCCACTACTTAGCGGCCTCTCCCGAGCAGTACTTC. The chain joins TRBV14 to TRBJ2-7, with D perhaps TRBD2 (6 bases). Germline CDR1 reads SGHDN; CDR2 reads FVKESK. Trimming removed 3 bases from V and 6 bases from J, with 18 bases in between. CDR3 length equals 15 residues.

The V call is TRBV18, the J call TRBJ2-7; possible D gene TRBD2, 6 bases. CDR1 is KGHSH, CDR2 LQKENI, per germline. The length of the CDR3 is 15 residues. V was cut by 5 bases and J by 5 bases, with 19 bases left in between. CDR3 bases: TGTGCCAGCTCAAGCGGCAGGGACTTTTTGGACGAGCAGTACTTC. This encodes CASSSGRDFLDEQYF.

The J gene is TRBJ2-7, the V gene TRBV10-1, with a possible D match to TRBD2 (6 bases). The V gene lost 6 bases and the J gene lost 4 bases, with 7 bases spanning the gap. Germline V gene lookup returns CDR1 WNHNN and CDR2 SYGVQD (reference sequence). This CDR3 contains 11 residues. Here the CDR3 reads CASRGRYEQYF. DNA for the CDR3: TGCGCCAGCAGGGGGAGGTACGAGCAGTACTTC.

This clone appeared a few times. The rearrangement uses TRBV10-2 and TRBJ2-7; TRBD2 might be the D (6 bases). Germline V gene lookup returns CDR1 WSHSY and CDR2 SAAADI. The CDR3 runs to 14 residues. Trimming stripped 0 bases from V and 2 bases from J, with 8 bases between. The CDR3 coding sequence is TGCGCCAGCAGTGAGTCAGGACTACCCTACGAGCAGTACTTC. Protein: CASSESGLPYEQYF.

This rearrangement joins TRBV5-6 to TRBJ2-3; 9 bases are a match to TRBD2. The junction had 11 bases not matched to a gene; V was cut back by 2 bases and J by 4 bases. The CDR3 is made up of 17 amino acids. CDR1 is SGHDT, CDR2 YYEEEE, per germline. CDR3 DNA sequence: TGTGCCAGCAGCTTCCCACACTTAGCGGGAGCGTCAGATACGCAGTATTTT. The encoded protein is CASSFPHLAGASDTQYF.